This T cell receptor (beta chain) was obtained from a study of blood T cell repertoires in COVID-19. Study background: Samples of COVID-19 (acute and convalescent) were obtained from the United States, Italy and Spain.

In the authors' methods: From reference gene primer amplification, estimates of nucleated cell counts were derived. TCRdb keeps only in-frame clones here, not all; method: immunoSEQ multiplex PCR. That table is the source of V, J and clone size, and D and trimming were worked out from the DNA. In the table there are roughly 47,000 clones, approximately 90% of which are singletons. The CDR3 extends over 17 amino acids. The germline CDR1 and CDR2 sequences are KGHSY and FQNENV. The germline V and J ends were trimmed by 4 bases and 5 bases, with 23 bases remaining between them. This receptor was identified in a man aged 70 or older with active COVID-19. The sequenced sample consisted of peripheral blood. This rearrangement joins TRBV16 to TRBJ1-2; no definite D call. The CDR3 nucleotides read TGTGCCAGCAGCCCCGGAGGAAAACGATCGCTTGGGTATGGCTACACCTTC. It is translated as CASSPGGKRSLGYGYTF.